This passage covers 29 T cell receptor beta chains from one sample sequenced in a study of chemoradiotherapy in HPV16-positive cancers. Assay used: immunoSEQ multiplex PCR; TCRdb lists only in-frame clones, some missing. The sample lists roughly 32,000 clones, roughly 87% occurring once. Material: blood, obtained from a patient who underwent chemoradiotherapy. These receptor sequences come from a human donor with HPV-associated anogenital cancer.

The CDR3 loop is CASSTPTSGGADTQYF. In DNA, the CDR3 is TGTGCCAGTAGTACACCGACTAGCGGGGGAGCAGATACGCAGTATTTT. The J gene is TRBJ2-3, the V gene TRBV19; TRBD2 aligns across 12 bases. The CDR3 is 16 amino acids. After removal of 4 bases from V and 4 bases from J, the junction contained 6 bases not matched to a gene. Germline V lookup: CDR1 LNHDA, CDR2 SQIVND (reference sequence).

V and J are TRBV6-5 and TRBJ2-5; possible D gene TRBD2, 6 bases. The V gene's germline CDR1 is MNHEY and CDR2 SVGAGI. V lost 5 bases, J lost 5 bases, and 12 bases lay in between. There are 13 residues in the CDR3. The chain's CDR3 is CASSKGRKETQYF. The CDR3 nucleotides are TGTGCCAGCAGTAAGGGGAGGAAGGAGACCCAGTACTTC.

This rearrangement joins TRBV9 to TRBJ2-3, with D possibly being TRBD2 (5 bases). The germline gives CDR1 SGDLS, CDR2 YYNGEE. The ends were cut back, 2 bases at V and 0 bases at J, with 13 bases in the middle. There are 16 residues in the CDR3. In DNA, the CDR3 is TGTGCCAGCAGCGTGCGGGCGGGCCTTAGCACAGATACGCAGTATTTT. Protein product: CASSVRAGLSTDTQYF. The entire variable domain, with the rest obtained from reference TRBV9 and TRBJ2-3, is as follows: DSGVTQTPKHLITATGQRVTLRCSPRSGDLSVYWYQQSLDQGLQFLIQYYNGEERAKGNILERFSAQQFPDLHSELNLSSLELGDSALYFCASSVRAGLSTDTQYFGPGTRLTVL.

The CDR3 region is CASSYSRAYNEQFF. For the CDR3, the DNA is TGTGCCAGCAGCTATTCCCGTGCCTACAATGAGCAGTTCTTC. This chain connects TRBV7-8 to TRBJ2-1, with D unclear. This CDR3 spans 14 amino acids. Trimming left V 4 bases short and J 2 bases short, with 9 bases between. CDR1 and CDR2 from the germline V gene are SGHVS and FQNEAQ.

The chain joins TRBV5-1 to TRBJ2-7; 10 nucleotides agree with TRBD1. Germline CDR1 reads SGHRS; CDR2 reads YFSETQ. The CDR3 has 14 residues. V was pared by 0 bases and J by 6 bases, with 3 bases of the junction left unmatched. CDR3 residues: CASSLDGQGVEQYF. In nucleotides, the CDR3 is TGCGCCAGCAGCTTGGACGGACAGGGGGTCGAGCAGTACTTC.

To note about this clone: The junction departs from germline at one end; a sequencing error may be responsible. This rearrangement joins TRBV6-1 to TRBJ2-1; tentative D call: TRBD2 (5 bases). The CDR3 runs to 14 residues. Germline assignment: CDR1 MNHNS and CDR2 SASEGT. Written as DNA, the CDR3 is TGTGCCAGCAGTGAACTAGCCTCCCACAATGAGCAGTTCTTC. Its protein is CASSELASHNEQFF.

The V call is TRBV9, the J call TRBJ1-5; no clear D gene. The CDR3 totals 16 residues. Trimming left V 0 bases short and J 0 bases short, with 10 bases between. Germline V gene sequence: CDR1 SGDLS, CDR2 YYNGEE. CDR3 sequence reads: CASSVAPGPSNQPQHF. The CDR3 DNA is TGTGCCAGCAGCGTAGCCCCAGGACCTAGCAATCAGCCCCAGCATTTT.

This rearrangement joins TRBV2 to TRBJ1-6; possible D gene TRBD1, 5 bases. This CDR3 region has 16 residues. The germline CDR1 and CDR2 sequences are SNHLY and FYNNEI. The V end lost 2 bases, the J end lost 10 bases, and 18 bases lay between the germline ends. CDR3 DNA sequence: TGTGCCAGCAGTGAAACTATGGACATCTTTAGGTCACCCCTCCACTTT. The encoded protein is CASSETMDIFRSPLHF. Variable domain in full (rest from reference TRBV2 and TRBJ1-6): EPEVTQTPSHQVTQMGQEVILRCVPISNHLYFYWYRQILGQKVEFLVSFYNNEISEKSEIFDDQFSVERPDGSNFTLKIRSTKLEDSAMYFCASSETMDIFRSPLHFGNGTRLTVT.

The V call is TRBV6-5, the J call TRBJ2-3; no clear D. The CDR3 has 11 residues. Per the germline V gene, CDR1 is MNHEY and CDR2 is SVGAGI. The V and J ends lost 2 bases and 11 bases respectively, with 8 bases between them. This chain's CDR3 is CASSYKTQQYF. In DNA, the CDR3 is TGTGCCAGCAGTTACAAGACCCAGCAGTATTTT.

This chain joins TRBV5-6 and TRBJ2-1; 9 nucleotides line up with TRBD1. J gave up 6 bases and V 4 bases, and 8 bases lay outside the gene matches. CDR1 is SGHDT, CDR2 YYEEEE, per germline. The CDR3 extends over 15 amino acids. CDR3 residues: CASSPGQGISNEQFF. DNA for the CDR3: TGTGCCAGCAGCCCCGGACAGGGGATATCCAATGAGCAGTTCTTC.

The chain joins TRBV6-5 to TRBJ1-5; perhaps TRBD1 as D (6 bases). Germline lookup yields CDR1 MNHEY and CDR2 SVGAGI. V was pared by 6 bases and J by 7 bases, with 13 bases between. This CDR3 has 13 residues. CDR3 residues: CASSRGDKQPQHF. Written as DNA, the CDR3 is TGTGCCAGCAGCCGCGGGGACAAACAGCCCCAGCATTTT.

This rearrangement joins TRBV6-1 to TRBJ2-3; 10 nucleotides match TRBD1. From germline, CDR1 is MNHNS and CDR2 SASEGT. V lost 4 bases, J lost 8 bases, and 15 bases stayed unmatched. The CDR3 is made up of 17 amino acids. CDR3 bases: TGTGCCAGCAGTGGACCGACAGGGGGCGAAGAGAGTGGTACGCAGTATTTT. As protein: CASSGPTGGEESGTQYF.

The V and J genes are TRBV9 and TRBJ1-1; the D gene is possibly TRBD1 (5 bases). The germline V gene encodes CDR1 SGDLS and CDR2 YYNGEE. This CDR3 is 14 amino acids long. V was shortened by 0 bases and J by 1 base, with 7 bases between the two germline ends. The CDR3 DNA follows: TGTGCCAGCAGCGTAGGTAGGGGGAACACTGAAGCTTTCTTT. Translation: CASSVGRGNTEAFF.

This clone was recorded once. The V and J genes are TRBV7-8 and TRBJ2-5; a possible D gene is TRBD2 (5 bases). The CDR3 totals 16 residues. Trimming stripped 2 bases from V and 2 bases from J, with 15 bases between. From germline, CDR1 is SGHVS and CDR2 FQNEAQ. The CDR3 loop reads CASSLSRRTSQETQYF. CDR3 DNA: TGTGCCAGCAGCTTAAGTAGAAGGACTTCTCAAGAGACCCAGTACTTC.

This clone has more than one count but fewer than ten. This chain uses TRBV6-5 with TRBJ2-5; 9 nucleotides agree with TRBD2. Germline-derived CDR1 and CDR2 are MNHEY and SVGAGI. The CDR3 has 14 amino acids. Trimming cost V 10 bases and J 5 bases; bases outside gene matches: 11. The chain's CDR3 is CATRGTSIRETQYF. The CDR3 DNA reads as TGTGCCACCCGTGGGACTAGCATCCGGGAGACCCAGTACTTC.

V is TRBV6-6 and J is TRBJ2-7, with D perhaps matching TRBD2 (5 bases). Germline V gene sequence: CDR1 MNHNY, CDR2 SVGAGI (reference sequence). Trimming shortened V by 6 bases and J by 6 bases, and 15 bases separated the two germline ends. The CDR3 has 13 amino acids. Written as DNA, the CDR3 is TGTGCCAGCAGGGCTAGAGGGCCAGGCGAGCAGTACTTC. It specifies CASRARGPGEQYF.

The rearrangement joins TRBV6-5 to TRBJ1-4, with D hard to call. This CDR3 contains 14 residues. Trimming pared 4 bases from V and 0 bases from J, leaving 6 bases between. From germline, CDR1 is MNHEY and CDR2 SVGAGI. The CDR3 sequence is CASSLTATNEKLFF. DNA for the CDR3: TGTGCCAGCAGTTTGACTGCAACTAATGAAAAACTGTTTTTT.

The chain recombines TRBV6-4 with TRBJ2-1; no reliable D call. Trimming removed 1 base from V and 0 bases from J, with 10 bases in between. CDR1 is MRHNA and CDR2 is SNTAGT in the germline V gene. The CDR3 extends over 16 amino acids. The CDR3, as DNA: TGTGCCAGCAGTGACTTAAAGGACGGCTCCTACAATGAGCAGTTCTTC. Protein: CASSDLKDGSYNEQFF.

The chain carries TRBV25-1 and TRBJ1-5, with 9 bases fitting TRBD1. CDR3 length: 18 residues. The germline CDR1 and CDR2 sequences are MGHDK and SYGVNS. The V gene end was trimmed by 4 bases and the J gene end by 0 bases; junction bases not matched to a gene: 10. The DNA for the CDR3 is TGTGCCAGCAGTGGGCCGGGACAGGGACTGTATAGCAATCAGCCCCAGCATTTT. It translates to CASSGPGQGLYSNQPQHF.

The chain recombines TRBV7-9 with TRBJ2-3, with unresolved D. Germline V gives CDR1 SEHNR, CDR2 FQNEAQ (reference sequence). The CDR3 loop spans 12 amino acids. The V and J ends lost 6 bases and 6 bases respectively, with 10 bases between them. CDR3 amino acids: CASSLMGDTQYF. CDR3 DNA sequence: TGTGCCAGCAGTTTAATGGGGGATACGCAGTATTTT.

The chain links TRBV6-5 to TRBJ1-5; D remains unclear. From germline, CDR1 is MNHEY and CDR2 SVGAGI. This CDR3 comprises 13 residues. Trimming removed 6 bases from V and 7 bases from J, with 13 bases in between. The CDR3 DNA follows: TGTGCCAGCAGCTCGGCATCGGGACAGCCCCAGCATTTT. Protein product: CASSSASGQPQHF.

The chain is built from TRBV5-6 and TRBJ1-2; TRBD1 matches at 11 bases. Germline loops: CDR1 SGHDT, CDR2 YYEEEE. Trimming removed 5 bases from V and 4 bases from J; junction bases left unmatched: 13. The CDR3 sequence is 17 residues long. CDR3: CASSRRQGTGGSYGYTF. The CDR3 coding sequence is TGTGCCAGCAGTCGTCGACAGGGGACAGGGGGTAGCTATGGCTACACCTTC.

The chain employs TRBV27 and TRBJ1-6, with TRBD1 as a possible D gene (5 bases). Germline V gives CDR1 MNHEY, CDR2 SMNVEV (reference sequence). V shed 2 bases and J shed 0 bases, with 11 bases lying between them. The CDR3 length is 17 residues. In DNA form, the CDR3 reads TGTGCCAGCAGTTTAACGGGGCCCAGCTCCTATAATTCACCCCTCCACTTT. Amino acids: CASSLTGPSSYNSPLHF.

CDR3 in DNA: TGTGCCAGCAGCCCAGTAACGGGGGGCTACAATGAGCAGTTCTTC. Translated: CASSPVTGGYNEQFF. The V gene is TRBV9, the J gene TRBJ2-1; 7 bases map to TRBD2. Germline V lookup: CDR1 SGDLS, CDR2 YYNGEE. CDR3 size: 15 residues. Trimming removed 4 bases from V and 3 bases from J; junction bases left unmatched: 7. Drawing the rest from reference TRBV9 and TRBJ2-1, the complete variable domain is DSGVTQTPKHLITATGQRVTLRCSPRSGDLSVYWYQQSLDQGLQFLIQYYNGEERAKGNILERFSAQQFPDLHSELNLSSLELGDSALYFCASSPVTGGYNEQFFGPGTRLTVL.

The rearrangement uses TRBV6-6 and TRBJ1-1; no reliable D call. V gave up 0 bases and J gave up 0 bases, with 8 bases separating them. CDR1 MNHNY and CDR2 SVGAGI come from the germline V gene (reference sequence). The length of the CDR3 is 15 residues. The CDR3 region is CASSYSRSVNTEAFF. The CDR3 region has the DNA TGTGCCAGCAGTTACTCGAGATCGGTGAACACTGAAGCTTTCTTT.

The chain links TRBV25-1 to TRBJ2-1; tentative D call: TRBD1 (6 bases). Germline CDR1 is MGHDK and CDR2 is SYGVNS. There are 14 residues in the CDR3. Trimming took 2 bases from V and 13 from J, leaving 18 bases between them. The CDR3 bases are TGTGCCAGCAGTGAAGATTGGGCAGGGGAGAGTCAGTTCTTC. It codes for CASSEDWAGESQFF.

The rearrangement links TRBV2 to TRBJ1-5; perhaps TRBD1 as D (6 bases). V lost 6 bases to trimming and J lost 5 bases, with 17 bases between them. Germline V gene sequence: CDR1 SNHLY, CDR2 FYNNEI. The CDR3 spans 15 residues. The CDR3 bases are TGTGCCAGCAGCGGGTACAGGGCAGGGTATCAGCCCCAGCATTTT. Amino acid sequence: CASSGYRAGYQPQHF.

The V gene is TRBV30, the J gene TRBJ2-3; D ambiguous. Trimming took off 0 bases at V and 8 bases at J, with 9 bases between the two ends. Germline V CDR1 and CDR2: GTSNPN, SVGIG (reference sequence). The CDR3 is 12 residues long. CDR3 sequence (DNA): TGTGCCTGGAGTGTAACGGCGGTTACGCAGTATTTT. This gives the protein CAWSVTAVTQYF.

The chain has TRBV28 and TRBJ1-2; the D is unclear. Germline V lookup: CDR1 MDHEN, CDR2 SYDVKM. Trimming took 7 bases from V and 8 from J, leaving 17 bases between them. The CDR3 runs 13 residues. DNA for the CDR3: TGTGCCAGCAAATCGGGCACCCTGCGAGGCTACACCTTC. It translates to CASKSGTLRGYTF.